This TCR beta chain was found in a study of control samples from healthy donors and cancer patients. CDR3 length: 13 residues. Trimming shortened V by 5 bases and J by 3 bases, and 8 bases separated the two germline ends. Germline loops: CDR1 SNHLY, CDR2 FYNNEI. Sequencing used immunoSEQ multiplex PCR; TCRdb keeps in-frame clones, though not all of them. The sample has about 130,000 clones; about 88% are singletons. The clonotype originates from a man aged 45-60 years in good health. The specimen sequenced was blood. The chain uses TRBV2 and TRBJ2-1, with D perhaps TRBD2 (5 bases). The CDR3 bases are TGTGCCAGCAGTTTAGCGATCTACAATGAGCAGTTCTTC. Residues: CASSLAIYNEQFF.